The 8 T cell receptor beta chains below all came from one sample that was sequenced in a study of control samples from healthy donors and cancer patients. Some clones are missing from TCRdb's copy, which holds only in-frame ones; the method was immunoSEQ multiplex PCR. This table holds 170,000 or so clones, around 89% found once. The sample was blood. Receptor source: a woman aged 45 to 65 in good health.

J is TRBJ2-7 and V is TRBV9, with D tentatively TRBD2 (6 bases). Germline-derived CDR1 and CDR2 are SGDLS and YYNGEE. CDR3 size: 14 residues. V gave up 1 base and J gave up 2 bases, with 10 bases separating them. This chain's CDR3 is CASSVMTGAYEQYF. The CDR3 DNA follows: TGTGCCAGCAGCGTAATGACGGGAGCCTACGAGCAGTACTTC.

The chain combines TRBV5-4 with TRBJ1-1; D might be TRBD1 (5 bases). This CDR3 contains 17 residues. Germline CDR1 SGHNT, CDR2 YYREEE (reference sequence). V dropped 0 bases and J dropped 3 bases, with 18 bases sitting between them. The DNA for the CDR3 is TGTGCCAGCAGCTTGGCCGGGAGGTCTGGGGGGGACACTGAAGCTTTCTTT. Translation: CASSLAGRSGGDTEAFF. The full variable domain, with the rest looked up from reference TRBV5-4 and TRBJ1-1, is ETGVTQSPTHLIKTRGQQVTLRCSSQSGHNTVSWYQQALGQGPQFIFQYYREEENGRGNFPPRFSGLQFPNYSSELNVNALELDDSALYLCASSLAGRSGGDTEAFFGQGTRLTVV.

The rearrangement links TRBV19 to TRBJ1-4; D is undetermined. Trimming left V 4 bases short and J 1 base short, with 10 bases between. Germline V gene lookup returns CDR1 LNHDA and CDR2 SQIVND (reference sequence). This CDR3 is built from 15 residues. The CDR3 nucleotides read TGTGCCAGTAGTAGACGGACGGTAACTAATGAAAAACTGTTTTTT. This sequence encodes CASSRRTVTNEKLFF.

This chain uses TRBV13 with TRBJ1-4, with D possibly being TRBD1 (6 bases). Trimming shortened V by 4 bases and J by 8 bases, and 14 bases separated the two germline ends. CDR3 length: 14 residues. In germline, CDR1 is PRHDT, CDR2 FYEKMQ (reference sequence). CDR3 region: CASSSYRGAEKLFF. For the CDR3, the DNA is TGTGCCAGCAGCTCATATCGGGGGGCGGAAAAACTGTTTTTT.

This clone was observed a few times. The gene calls are TRBV3-1 (or the pseudogene TRBV3-2) and TRBJ1-1, with D hard to call. The CDR3 length is 14 residues. The germline gives CDR1 LGHDT, CDR2 YNNKEL (reference sequence). The ends were cut back, 4 bases at V and 1 base at J, with 10 bases in the middle. CDR3 sequence: CASSPLAQNTEAFF. As DNA, the CDR3 is TGTGCCAGCAGCCCGCTGGCCCAGAACACTGAAGCTTTCTTT.

The chain uses TRBV28 and TRBJ1-5; perhaps TRBD1 as D (5 bases). The CDR3 loop spans 15 amino acids. The V end was cut by 1 base, the J end by 4 bases, with 11 bases between. CDR1 MDHEN and CDR2 SYDVKM come from the germline V gene. CDR3 in DNA: TGTGCCAGCAGTTTATATGGCAGGGCAAATCAGCCCCAGCATTTT. It yields the protein CASSLYGRANQPQHF.

The genes are TRBV15 and TRBJ1-6, with a possible D match to TRBD1 (5 bases). The CDR3 is 15 amino acids. The V gene's germline CDR1 is LNHNV and CDR2 YYDKDF (reference sequence). Trimming took off 0 bases at V and 7 bases at J, with 10 bases between the two ends. The CDR3 here is CATSREPGRNSPLHF. CDR3 in DNA: TGTGCCACCAGCAGAGAACCGGGACGGAATTCACCCCTCCACTTT.

The V gene is TRBV29-1, the J gene TRBJ1-1, with D unclear. The CDR3 consists of 15 residues. The germline CDR1 and CDR2 sequences are SQVTM and ANQGSEA. V gave up 1 base and J gave up 0 bases, with 12 bases separating them. The CDR3 sequence: CSVEGGPLLNTEAFF. Here the CDR3 DNA reads TGCAGCGTTGAAGGTGGACCTCTCCTGAACACTGAAGCTTTCTTT. Drawing the rest from reference TRBV29-1 and TRBJ1-1, the complete variable domain is SAVISQKPSRDICQRGTSLTIQCQVDSQVTMMFWYRQQPGQSLTLIATANQGSEATYESGFVIDKFPISRPNLTFSTLTVSNMSPEDSSIYLCSVEGGPLLNTEAFFGQGTRLTVV.